These 27 T cell receptor beta chains were all obtained from the same sample, sequenced in a study of T cell repertoires in cytomegalovirus infection. One entry per CDR3 protein results from TCRdb running MiXCR on the reads. The sample carries about 240,000 distinct CDR3 sequences, roughly 6.5% recorded once. Source material: PBMCs. These receptors were obtained from a human donor in good health (CMV status not recorded). Some clones in this sample may be carry-over from other donors' samples.

This clonotype was picked up many times. This sequence joins TRBV19 and TRBJ2-3; weak D call: TRBD2 (5 bases). The CDR3 extends over 15 amino acids. Trimming cost V 3 bases and J 0 bases, with 10 bases left between them. CDR1 is LNHDA and CDR2 is SQIVND in the germline V gene (reference sequence). CDR3 residues: CASSIRDTSTDTQYF. CDR3 bases: TGTGCCAGTAGTATTCGGGATACCAGCACAGATACGCAGTATTTT.

This clonotype showed up many times. The chain links TRBV7-9 to TRBJ2-3, with D possibly TRBD1 on 6 matching bases. The CDR3 spans 16 residues. Per the germline V gene, CDR1 is SEHNR and CDR2 is FQNEAQ (reference sequence). V shed 3 bases and J shed 2 bases, with 15 bases lying between them. For the CDR3, the DNA is TGTGCCAGCAGCTTCCTCCGGGACACCTCCACAGATACGCAGTATTTT. Translating it yields CASSFLRDTSTDTQYF.

This clonotype was observed a few times. The chain carries TRBV20-1 and TRBJ2-7; weak D call: TRBD1 (7 bases). V dropped 7 bases and J dropped 5 bases, with 21 bases sitting between them. The CDR3 runs 14 residues. Germline lookup yields CDR1 DFQATT and CDR2 SNEGSKA (reference sequence). The CDR3 nucleotides read TGCAGTGGGGACCCCAGGGGGGCGCGCCACGAGCAGTACTTC. This translates into CSGDPRGARHEQYF.

This clonotype was seen repeatedly, ten times or more. This chain links TRBV19 with TRBJ2-2; D uncertain. Germline CDR1 reads LNHDA; CDR2 reads SQIVND (reference sequence). CDR3 size: 15 residues. V lost 3 bases and J lost 1, with 9 bases in between. The CDR3 is CASSIVAGNTGELFF. In DNA form, the CDR3 reads TGTGCCAGTAGTATTGTGGCAGGGAACACCGGGGAGCTGTTTTTT.

This clonotype was seen repeatedly, ten times or more. The CDR3 spells CASTSPPNYGYTF. CDR3 nucleotides: TGTGCCAGCACCAGCCCCCCTAACTATGGCTACACCTTC. J is TRBJ1-2 and V is TRBV2; no reliable D call. The germline CDR1 and CDR2 sequences are SNHLY and FYNNEI. The CDR3 has 13 amino acids. V dropped 7 bases and J dropped 0 bases, with 9 bases sitting between them. The full variable domain, rest sourced from reference TRBV2 and TRBJ1-2, is EPEVTQTPSHQVTQMGQEVILRCVPISNHLYFYWYRQILGQKVEFLVSFYNNEISEKSEIFDDQFSVERPDGSNFTLKIRSTKLEDSAMYFCASTSPPNYGYTFGSGTRLTVV.

The gene calls are TRBV20-1 and TRBJ2-7; tentative D call: TRBD1 (6 bases). There are 13 residues in the CDR3. Germline CDR1 is DFQATT and CDR2 is SNEGSKA (reference sequence). Trimming cost V 6 bases and J 6 bases, with 18 bases left between them. As DNA, the CDR3 is TGCAGTGCCCAGGGGACCGGAGTATCCGAGCAGTACTTC. This codes for CSAQGTGVSEQYF.

This clonotype was seen at least ten times. Germline is not matched at one junction end, which may reflect a read error. This chain links TRBV12-3 or TRBV12-4 with TRBJ2-3, with 9 bases fitting TRBD1. This CDR3 has 15 residues. CDR3: CASSLGGQGTNTQYF. The CDR3, as DNA: TGTGCCAGCAGTTTAGGGGGACAGGGCACAAATACGCAGTATTTT.

This clonotype has ten or more counts. The chain is built from TRBV20-1 and TRBJ2-1, with 8 bases lining up with TRBD1. Per germline, CDR1 DFQATT and CDR2 SNEGSKA (reference sequence). The CDR3 runs to 14 residues. V lost 3 bases, J lost 3 bases, and 4 bases stayed unmatched. CDR3 loop: CSASGTGRYNEQFF. In DNA form, the CDR3 reads TGCAGTGCTAGCGGGACAGGCCGCTACAATGAGCAGTTCTTC.

This chain links TRBV7-2 with TRBJ2-7; TRBD1 matches at 8 bases. V was pared by 1 base and J by 7 bases, with 15 bases of the junction left unmatched. The length of the CDR3 is 17 residues. Germline lookup yields CDR1 SGHTA and CDR2 FQGNSA. The CDR3: CASSLEGRQGPQREQYF. The CDR3 nucleotides are TGTGCCAGCAGCTTAGAAGGAAGACAGGGGCCCCAGAGGGAGCAGTACTTC.

The sample holds many counts of this clonotype. V and J are TRBV6-2 or TRBV6-3 and TRBJ2-2; weak D call: TRBD1 (5 bases). Germline V gene data show CDR1 as MNHEY and CDR2 as SVGEGT. Trimming cost V 2 bases and J 4 bases, with 17 bases left between them. The CDR3 has 17 amino acids. The CDR3 sequence: CASSYHLKMTVTGELFF. DNA of the CDR3: TGTGCCAGCAGTTACCATCTTAAAATGACAGTCACCGGGGAGCTGTTTTTT.

This chain joins TRBV28 and TRBJ1-1; no clear D. This CDR3 is built from 15 residues. V was shortened by 6 bases and J by 6 bases, with 20 bases between the two germline ends. Germline V gene data show CDR1 as MDHEN and CDR2 as SYDVKM. CDR3 nucleotides: TGTGCCAGCAGCCCAGGTAGAGACGTCCGGGCTGAAGCTTTCTTT. It encodes CASSPGRDVRAEAFF.

This clonotype was seen repeatedly, ten times or more. V and J are TRBV19 and TRBJ2-2, with D possibly being TRBD1 (5 bases). Germline CDR1 LNHDA, CDR2 SQIVND (reference sequence). V was shortened by 4 bases and J by 4 bases, with 10 bases between the two germline ends. The CDR3 sequence is 14 residues long. The CDR3 sequence: CASSTLQVTGELFF. The CDR3 coding sequence is TGTGCCAGTAGTACTTTACAGGTCACCGGGGAGCTGTTTTTT.

The chain has TRBV7-9 and TRBJ2-3; tentatively, D is TRBD1 (5 bases). V was cut by 5 bases and J by 2 bases, with 14 bases left in between. Germline assignment: CDR1 SEHNR and CDR2 FQNEAQ (reference sequence). The CDR3 loop spans 15 amino acids. CDR3 sequence: CASSPRPGNTDTQYF. CDR3 bases: TGTGCCAGCAGCCCAAGACCAGGGAACACAGATACGCAGTATTTT.

Many counts were recorded for this clonotype. The chain joins TRBV6-2 or TRBV6-3 to TRBJ1-1; D is unresolved. CDR1 and CDR2 (germline): MNHEY, SVGEGT. V gave up 2 bases and J gave up 3 bases, with 1 base separating them. The CDR3 covers 11 residues. Here the CDR3 reads CASSYDTEAFF. The CDR3 DNA sequence: TGTGCCAGCAGTTACGACACTGAAGCTTTCTTT.

This clonotype has just a few counts. The chain carries TRBV5-6 and TRBJ1-1; 9 bases are shared with TRBD1. The CDR3 covers 17 residues. CDR1 SGHDT and CDR2 YYEEEE come from the germline V gene. V lost 2 bases and J lost 4; bases outside the gene matches: 12. As DNA, the CDR3 is TGTGCCAGCAGCTTCCCCGGGACAGGGTATCGAGGCACTGAAGCTTTCTTT. This gives the protein CASSFPGTGYRGTEAFF.

This clonotype was observed many times. The chain joins TRBV14 to TRBJ1-2, with D maybe TRBD1 (5 bases). Trimming took off 4 bases at V and 8 bases at J, with 17 bases between the two ends. CDR1 is SGHDN, CDR2 FVKESK, per germline. The CDR3 is made up of 14 amino acids. The DNA of the CDR3 is TGTGCCAGCAGCCCAACGTCCGGGGGAATGGGCTACACCTTC. Its translation is CASSPTSGGMGYTF.

This clonotype was picked up many times. The chain employs TRBV12-3 or TRBV12-4 and TRBJ2-1, with D possibly TRBD1 on 5 matching bases. V was clipped by 8 bases and J by 7 bases, with 15 bases between them. The CDR3 sequence is 13 residues long. CDR3 protein: CASAFAGMNEQFF. Written as DNA, the CDR3 is TGTGCCAGCGCTTTCGCAGGGATGAATGAGCAGTTCTTC.

This clonotype was picked up many times. The chain recombines TRBV20-1 with TRBJ1-1, with 9 bases lining up with TRBD1. The CDR3 has 13 residues. J lost 11 bases, V lost 5 bases, and 12 bases had no gene match. CDR1 is DFQATT and CDR2 is SNEGSKA in the germline V gene (reference sequence). CDR3 coding DNA: TGCAGTGCTCCTGACAGGGGGTCGGCTATCGCTTTCTTT. Its translation: CSAPDRGSAIAFF.

This clonotype appeared many times. The CDR3 DNA is TGTGCCAGCAGTTTCACGGAAAAGTTCAATCAGCCCCAGCATTTT. It encodes CASSFTEKFNQPQHF. The V and J genes are TRBV7-2 and TRBJ1-5; D is undetermined. Deletions cut 6 bases from V and 3 bases from J, with 15 bases between. Germline V lookup: CDR1 SGHTA, CDR2 FQGNSA. The CDR3 spans 15 residues.

This clonotype was seen many times. The chain links TRBV23-1 to TRBJ1-5, with a possible D match to TRBD1 (5 bases). TRBV23-1 is sorted into the ORF group, with uncertain function. Trimming shortened V by 5 bases and J by 5 bases, and 16 bases separated the two germline ends. The CDR3 is 15 amino acids. In DNA, the CDR3 is TGCGCCAGCAGTTATTCACAGGTCCTCCATCAGCCCCAGCATTTT. Translation gives CASSYSQVLHQPQHF.

This clonotype was counted at least ten times. V gene TRBV5-6 combines with J gene TRBJ2-4; 12 bases are a match to TRBD2. Per the germline V gene, CDR1 is SGHDT and CDR2 is YYEEEE. V dropped 2 bases and J dropped 7; count of bases not matched to a gene: 16. The CDR3 length is 19 residues. As DNA, the CDR3 is TGTGCCAGCAGCTTTACTAGCGGGGGGAAGGCTGGAGTTTGGAACATTCAGTACTTC. It is translated as CASSFTSGGKAGVWNIQYF.

This clonotype was counted only a few times. This chain joins TRBV20-1 and TRBJ1-4; D not certain. This CDR3 comprises 14 residues. The germline V and J ends were trimmed by 0 bases and 8 bases, with 13 bases remaining between them. Germline CDR1 DFQATT, CDR2 SNEGSKA (reference sequence). CDR3 amino acids: CSARDLDRREKLFF. The CDR3 coding sequence is TGCAGTGCTAGAGATCTAGACCGGCGGGAAAAACTGTTTTTT.

This clonotype was detected ten times or more. The V gene is TRBV7-9, the J gene TRBJ1-1; 7 nucleotides agree with TRBD1. The V and J ends lost 11 bases and 8 bases, in that order; junction bases with no gene match: 11. This CDR3 is 12 amino acids long. Germline CDR1 SEHNR, CDR2 FQNEAQ (reference sequence). As DNA, the CDR3 is TGTGCCGGGGACACAGGGGTGCGGGAAGCTTTCTTT. This translates into CAGDTGVREAFF.

This clonotype was detected ten times or more. V gene TRBV20-1 combines with J gene TRBJ2-7, with 8 bases aligning to TRBD1. Germline V CDR1 and CDR2: DFQATT, SNEGSKA (reference sequence). CDR3 length: 13 amino acids. With V trimmed by 2 bases and J by 6 bases, 6 bases remained unmatched. The DNA for the CDR3 is TGCAGTGCTAGACGGACAGGGAGTCTCGAGCAGTACTTC. Translation gives CSARRTGSLEQYF.

This clonotype was picked up many times. The rearrangement joins TRBV7-8 to TRBJ2-7; TRBD1 agrees at 9 bases. CDR1 SGHVS and CDR2 FQNEAQ come from the germline V gene. The CDR3 is made up of 15 amino acids. Losses at the gene ends were 3 bases for V and 1 base for J; bases not matched to a gene: 4. CDR3 residues: CASSFGQGKSYEQYF. The CDR3 DNA sequence: TGTGCCAGCAGCTTCGGACAGGGGAAGTCCTACGAGCAGTACTTC.

The CDR3 reads CASHRTGGIYEQYF. The CDR3 DNA is TGTGCCTCACACCGGACAGGGGGAATCTACGAGCAGTACTTC. The rearrangement links TRBV30 to TRBJ2-7; 10 nucleotides line up with TRBD1. The ends lost 7 bases at V and 3 bases at J; junction bases unmatched: 9. The CDR3 runs 14 residues. CDR1 is GTSNPN, CDR2 SVGIG, per germline (reference sequence).

This clonotype was recorded many times. The chain combines TRBV28 with TRBJ1-5; no firm D call. CDR3 length equals 12 residues. V was shortened by 5 bases and J by 4 bases, with 6 bases between the two germline ends. Germline CDR1 is MDHEN and CDR2 is SYDVKM. The CDR3 region has the DNA TGTGCCAGCAGTCCGGCGAATCAGCCCCAGCATTTT. Its translation is CASSPANQPQHF.